This T cell receptor beta chain was retrieved from a study of blood T cell repertoires in COVID-19. Looking at the study overall: T cells, B-cell-depleted T cells, or PBMCs provided the cDNA or gDNA that served as material.

Per the original methods: Reference gene primer amplification gave estimated nucleated cell counts. The repertoire was sequenced with immunoSEQ multiplex PCR; TCRdb's copy has only in-frame clones and lacks some. V and J calls and clone size are given by that table; D and trimming were obtained from the DNA. The sample shows over 150,000 clones, nearly 90% of them seen only once. This CDR3 has 15 amino acids. Looked up from germline, CDR1 is MNHEY and CDR2 is SVGAGI. Trimming removed 0 bases from V and 3 bases from J, with 11 bases in between. In this sample, this clone turned up once. The chain couples TRBV6-5 to TRBJ1-1; D uncertain. Sequencing was performed on peripheral blood. This sequence originates from a man aged 50 or older with COVID-19, enrolled during active disease. CDR3 nucleotide sequence: TGTGCCAGCAGTTACTCGGGAACCGGGGACACTGAAGCTTTCTTT. Encoded protein: CASSYSGTGDTEAFF.